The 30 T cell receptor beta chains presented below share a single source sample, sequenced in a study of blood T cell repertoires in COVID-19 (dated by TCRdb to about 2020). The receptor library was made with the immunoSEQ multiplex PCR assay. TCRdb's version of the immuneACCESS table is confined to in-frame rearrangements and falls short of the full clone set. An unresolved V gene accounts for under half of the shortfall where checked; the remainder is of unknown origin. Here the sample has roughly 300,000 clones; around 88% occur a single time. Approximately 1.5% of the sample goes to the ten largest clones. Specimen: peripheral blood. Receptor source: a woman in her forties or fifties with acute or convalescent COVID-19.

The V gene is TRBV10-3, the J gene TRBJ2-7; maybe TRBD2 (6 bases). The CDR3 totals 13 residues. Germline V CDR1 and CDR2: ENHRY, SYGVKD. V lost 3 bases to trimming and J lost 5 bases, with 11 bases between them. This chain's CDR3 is CAISDQEGDEQYF. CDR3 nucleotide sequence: TGTGCCATCAGTGATCAGGAGGGCGACGAGCAGTACTTC.

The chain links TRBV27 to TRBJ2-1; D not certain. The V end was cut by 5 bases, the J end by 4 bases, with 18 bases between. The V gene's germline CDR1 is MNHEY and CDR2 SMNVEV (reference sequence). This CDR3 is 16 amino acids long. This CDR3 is CASSLLLAEGYNEQFF. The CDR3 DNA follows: TGTGCCAGCAGTCTACTGCTCGCGGAAGGATACAATGAGCAGTTCTTC.

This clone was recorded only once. The CDR3 region is CASSGLAGVGEQFF. The CDR3 nucleotides are TGTGCCAGCTCGGGACTAGCGGGAGTAGGTGAGCAGTTCTTC. The V and J genes are TRBV7-2 and TRBJ2-1; 14 nucleotides align to TRBD2. The CDR3 is 14 residues long. Germline values: CDR1 SGHTA, CDR2 FQGNSA. Trimming cost V 8 bases and J 9 bases; bases outside gene matches: 6.

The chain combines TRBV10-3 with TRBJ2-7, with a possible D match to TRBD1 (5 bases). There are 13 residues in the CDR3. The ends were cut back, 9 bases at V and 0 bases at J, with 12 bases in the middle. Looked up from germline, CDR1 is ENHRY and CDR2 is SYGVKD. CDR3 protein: CAIRDRDSYEQYF. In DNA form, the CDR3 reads TGTGCCATAAGAGACAGAGACTCCTACGAGCAGTACTTC.

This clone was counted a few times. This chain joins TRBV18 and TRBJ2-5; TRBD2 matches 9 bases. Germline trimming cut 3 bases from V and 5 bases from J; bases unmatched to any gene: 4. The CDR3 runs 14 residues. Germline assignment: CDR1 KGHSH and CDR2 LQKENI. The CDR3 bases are TGTGCCAGCTCACCTTTAGCGGGAGTGGAGACCCAGTACTTC. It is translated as CASSPLAGVETQYF.

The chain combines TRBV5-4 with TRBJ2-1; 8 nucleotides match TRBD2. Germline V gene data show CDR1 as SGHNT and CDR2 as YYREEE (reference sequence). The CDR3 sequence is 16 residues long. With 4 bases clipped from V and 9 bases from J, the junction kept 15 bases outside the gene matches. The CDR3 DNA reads TGTGCCAGCAGCAGGGGGGGGGACCACCGGGAGGGTGAGCAGTTCTTC. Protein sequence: CASSRGGDHREGEQFF. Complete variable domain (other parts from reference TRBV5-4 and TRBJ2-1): ETGVTQSPTHLIKTRGQQVTLRCSSQSGHNTVSWYQQALGQGPQFIFQYYREEENGRGNFPPRFSGLQFPNYSSELNVNALELDDSALYLCASSRGGDHREGEQFFGPGTRLTVL.

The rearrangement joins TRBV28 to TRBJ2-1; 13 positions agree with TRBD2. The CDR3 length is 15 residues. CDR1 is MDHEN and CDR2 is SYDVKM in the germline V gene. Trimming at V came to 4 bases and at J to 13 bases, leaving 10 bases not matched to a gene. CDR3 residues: CASSSAGLAGAQQFF. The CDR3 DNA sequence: TGTGCCAGCAGTTCCGCCGGACTAGCGGGAGCTCAACAGTTCTTC. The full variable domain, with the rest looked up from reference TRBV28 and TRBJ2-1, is DVKVTQSSRYLVKRTGEKVFLECVQDMDHENMFWYRQDPGLGLRLIYFSYDVKMKEKGDIPEGYSVSREKKERFSLILESASTNQTSMYLCASSSAGLAGAQQFFGPGTRLTVL.

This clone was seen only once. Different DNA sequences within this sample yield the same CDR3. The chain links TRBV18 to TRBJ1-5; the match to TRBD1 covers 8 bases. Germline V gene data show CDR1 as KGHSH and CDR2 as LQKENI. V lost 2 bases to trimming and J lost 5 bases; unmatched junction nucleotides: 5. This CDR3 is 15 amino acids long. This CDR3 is CASSPRTGRDQPQHF. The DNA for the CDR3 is TGTGCCAGCTCACCAAGGACAGGGAGGGATCAGCCCCAGCATTTT.

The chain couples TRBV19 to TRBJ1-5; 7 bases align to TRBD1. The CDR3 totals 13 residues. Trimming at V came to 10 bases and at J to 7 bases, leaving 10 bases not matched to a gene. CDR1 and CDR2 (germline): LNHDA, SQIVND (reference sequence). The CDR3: CATRQGVGQPQHF. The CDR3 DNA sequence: TGTGCCACTCGGCAGGGGGTCGGGCAGCCCCAGCATTTT. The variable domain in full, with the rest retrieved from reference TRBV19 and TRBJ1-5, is DGGITQSPKYLFRKEGQNVTLSCEQNLNHDAMYWYRQDPGQGLRLIYYSQIVNDFQKGDIAEGYSVSREKKESFPLTVTSAQKNPTAFYLCATRQGVGQPQHFGDGTRLSIL.

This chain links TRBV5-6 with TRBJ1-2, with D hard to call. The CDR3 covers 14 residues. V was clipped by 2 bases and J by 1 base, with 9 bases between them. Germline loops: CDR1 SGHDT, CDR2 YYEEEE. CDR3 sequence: CASSFDTINYGYTF. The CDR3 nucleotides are TGTGCCAGCAGCTTCGACACCATTAACTATGGCTACACCTTC. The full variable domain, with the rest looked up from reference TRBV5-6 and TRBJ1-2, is DAGVTQSPTHLIKTRGQQVTLRCSPKSGHDTVSWYQQALGQGPQFIFQYYEEEERQRGNFPDRFSGHQFPNYSSELNVNALLLGDSALYLCASSFDTINYGYTFGSGTRLTVV.

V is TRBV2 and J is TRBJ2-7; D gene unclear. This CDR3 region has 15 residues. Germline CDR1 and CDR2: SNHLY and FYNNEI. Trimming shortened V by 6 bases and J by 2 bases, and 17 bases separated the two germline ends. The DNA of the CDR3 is TGTGCCAGCAGACTGGAAGGCGCAGGTGCCTACGAGCAGTACTTC. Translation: CASRLEGAGAYEQYF.

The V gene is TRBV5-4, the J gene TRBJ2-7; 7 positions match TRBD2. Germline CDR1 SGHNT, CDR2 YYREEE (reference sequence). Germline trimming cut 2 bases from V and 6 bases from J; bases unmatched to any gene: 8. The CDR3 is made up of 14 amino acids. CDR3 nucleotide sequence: TGTGCCAGCAGCTTTAGGGCGGGAGAGGGCGAGCAGTACTTC. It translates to CASSFRAGEGEQYF.

This CDR3 is CASSGRTGRVYQPQHF. DNA of the CDR3: TGTGCCAGCAGCGGAAGGACAGGGAGGGTGTATCAGCCCCAGCATTTT. The chain is built from TRBV9 and TRBJ1-5; 8 nucleotides match TRBD1. From germline, CDR1 is SGDLS and CDR2 YYNGEE. V was clipped by 3 bases and J by 5 bases; unmatched bases: 10. The CDR3 is 16 residues long.

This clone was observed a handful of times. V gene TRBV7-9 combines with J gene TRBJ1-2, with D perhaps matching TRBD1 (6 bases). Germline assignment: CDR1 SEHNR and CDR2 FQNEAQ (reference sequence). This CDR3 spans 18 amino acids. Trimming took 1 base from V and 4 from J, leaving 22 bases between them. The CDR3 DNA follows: TGTGCCAGCAGCTTAGTAAACCTCAGGGAGGGGGAATTCTATGGCTACACCTTC. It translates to CASSLVNLREGEFYGYTF.

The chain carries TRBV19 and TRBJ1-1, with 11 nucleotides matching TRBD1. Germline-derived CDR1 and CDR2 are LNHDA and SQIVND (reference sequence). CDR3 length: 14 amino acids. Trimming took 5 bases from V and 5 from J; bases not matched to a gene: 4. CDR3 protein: CASSPGQGVTEAFF. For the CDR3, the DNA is TGTGCCAGTAGTCCGGGACAGGGGGTTACTGAAGCTTTCTTT. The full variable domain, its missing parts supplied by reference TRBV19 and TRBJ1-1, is DGGITQSPKYLFRKEGQNVTLSCEQNLNHDAMYWYRQDPGQGLRLIYYSQIVNDFQKGDIAEGYSVSREKKESFPLTVTSAQKNPTAFYLCASSPGQGVTEAFFGQGTRLTVV.

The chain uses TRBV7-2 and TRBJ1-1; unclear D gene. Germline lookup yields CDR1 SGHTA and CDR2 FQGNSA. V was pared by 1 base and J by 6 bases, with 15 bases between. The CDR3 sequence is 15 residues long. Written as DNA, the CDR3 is TGTGCCAGCAGCTTAGAATGGGGTGGAGGCCCTGAAGCTTTCTTT. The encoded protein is CASSLEWGGGPEAFF.

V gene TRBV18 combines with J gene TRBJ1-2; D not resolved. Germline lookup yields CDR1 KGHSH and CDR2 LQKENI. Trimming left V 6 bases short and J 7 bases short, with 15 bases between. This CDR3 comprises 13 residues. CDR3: CASSPAGLGGYTF. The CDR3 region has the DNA TGTGCCAGCTCCCCCGCGGGCCTGGGTGGCTACACCTTC.

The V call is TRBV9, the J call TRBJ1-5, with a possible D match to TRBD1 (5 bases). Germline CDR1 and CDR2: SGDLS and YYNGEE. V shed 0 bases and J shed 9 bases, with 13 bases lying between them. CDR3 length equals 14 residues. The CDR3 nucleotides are TGTGCCAGCAGCGTAGGAGGGGACGGGGGGCCCCAGCATTTT. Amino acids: CASSVGGDGGPQHF.

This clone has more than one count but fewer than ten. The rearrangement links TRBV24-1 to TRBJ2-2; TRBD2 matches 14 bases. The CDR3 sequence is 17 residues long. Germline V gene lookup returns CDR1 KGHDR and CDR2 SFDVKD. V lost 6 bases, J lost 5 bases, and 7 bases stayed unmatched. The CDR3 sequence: CATSKLGLAGVTGELFF. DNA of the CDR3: TGTGCCACCAGTAAGTTGGGACTAGCGGGAGTTACCGGGGAGCTGTTTTTT.

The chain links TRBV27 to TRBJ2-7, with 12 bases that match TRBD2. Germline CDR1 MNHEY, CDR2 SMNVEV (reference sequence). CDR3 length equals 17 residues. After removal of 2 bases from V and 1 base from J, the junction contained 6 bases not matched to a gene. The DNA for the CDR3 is TGTGCCAGCAGTTTACTAGCGGGAGGGCGAGTGTCCTACGAGCAGTACTTC. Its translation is CASSLLAGGRVSYEQYF.

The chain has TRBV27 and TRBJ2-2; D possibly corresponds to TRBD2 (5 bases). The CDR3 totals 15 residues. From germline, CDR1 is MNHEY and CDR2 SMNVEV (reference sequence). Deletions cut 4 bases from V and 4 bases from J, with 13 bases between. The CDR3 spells CASSSLVVLTGELFF. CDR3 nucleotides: TGTGCCAGCAGTTCACTAGTGGTGCTCACCGGGGAGCTGTTTTTT.

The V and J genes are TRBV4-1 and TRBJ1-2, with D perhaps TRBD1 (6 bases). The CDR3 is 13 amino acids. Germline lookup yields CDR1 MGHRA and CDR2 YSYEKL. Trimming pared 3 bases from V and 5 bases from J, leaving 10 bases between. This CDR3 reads CASSHGQYYGYTF. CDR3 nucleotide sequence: TGCGCCAGCAGCCATGGACAGTATTATGGCTACACCTTC.

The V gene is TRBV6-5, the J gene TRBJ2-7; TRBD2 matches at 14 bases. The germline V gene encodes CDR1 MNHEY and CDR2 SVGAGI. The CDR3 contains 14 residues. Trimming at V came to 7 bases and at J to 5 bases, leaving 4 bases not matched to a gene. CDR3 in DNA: TGTGCCAGCAAGGCGGGACTAGCGGGAGACGAGCAGTACTTC. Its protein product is CASKAGLAGDEQYF.

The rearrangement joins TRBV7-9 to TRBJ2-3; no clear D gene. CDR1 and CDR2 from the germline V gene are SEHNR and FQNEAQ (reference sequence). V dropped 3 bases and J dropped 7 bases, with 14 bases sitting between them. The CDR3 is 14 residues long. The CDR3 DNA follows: TGTGCCAGCAGCTTCCTGGGCCCACGGCATACGCAGTATTTT. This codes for CASSFLGPRHTQYF.

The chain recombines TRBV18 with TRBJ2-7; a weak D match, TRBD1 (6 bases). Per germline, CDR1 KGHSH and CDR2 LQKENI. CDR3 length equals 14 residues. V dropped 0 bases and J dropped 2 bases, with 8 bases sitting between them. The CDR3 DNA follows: TGTGCCAGCTCACCACCGGGGGCAGCCTACGAGCAGTACTTC. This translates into CASSPPGAAYEQYF. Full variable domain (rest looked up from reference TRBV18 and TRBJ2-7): NAGVMQNPRHLVRRRGQEARLRCSPMKGHSHVYWYRQLPEEGLKFMVYLQKENIIDESGMPKERFSAEFPKEGPSILRIQQVVRGDSAAYFCASSPPGAAYEQYFGPGTRLTVT.

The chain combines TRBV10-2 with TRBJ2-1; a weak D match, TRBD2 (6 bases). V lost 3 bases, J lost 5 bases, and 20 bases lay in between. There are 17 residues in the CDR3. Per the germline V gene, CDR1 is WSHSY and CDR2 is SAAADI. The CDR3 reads CASSDWGSGNRNNEQFF. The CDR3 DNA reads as TGCGCCAGCAGTGATTGGGGTAGCGGAAACAGAAACAATGAGCAGTTCTTC.

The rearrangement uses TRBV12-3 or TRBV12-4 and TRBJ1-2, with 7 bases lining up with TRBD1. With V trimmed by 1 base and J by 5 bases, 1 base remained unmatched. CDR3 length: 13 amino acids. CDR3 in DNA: TGTGCCAGCAGTTTAGACAGGGGATATGGCTACACCTTC. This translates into CASSLDRGYGYTF.

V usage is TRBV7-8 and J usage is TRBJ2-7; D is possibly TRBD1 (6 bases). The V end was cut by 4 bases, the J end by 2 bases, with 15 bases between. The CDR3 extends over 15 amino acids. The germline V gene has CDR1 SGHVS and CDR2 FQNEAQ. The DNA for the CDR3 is TGTGCCAGCAGCTATTCCGGGACAATTGCCTACGAGCAGTACTTC. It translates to CASSYSGTIAYEQYF.

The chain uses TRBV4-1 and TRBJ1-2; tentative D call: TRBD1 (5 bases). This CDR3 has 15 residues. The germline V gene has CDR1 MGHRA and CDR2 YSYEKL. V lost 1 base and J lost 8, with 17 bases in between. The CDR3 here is CASSQVVGAARGYTF. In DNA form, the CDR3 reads TGCGCCAGCAGCCAAGTCGTTGGGGCGGCCCGCGGCTACACCTTC.

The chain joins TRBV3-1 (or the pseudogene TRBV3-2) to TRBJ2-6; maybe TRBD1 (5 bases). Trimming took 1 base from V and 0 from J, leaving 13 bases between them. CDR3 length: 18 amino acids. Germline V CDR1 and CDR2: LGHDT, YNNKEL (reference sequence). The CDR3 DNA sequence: TGTGCCAGCAGCCAAGGGACACCCTCCTTCTCTGGGGCCAACGTCCTGACTTTC. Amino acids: CASSQGTPSFSGANVLTF.